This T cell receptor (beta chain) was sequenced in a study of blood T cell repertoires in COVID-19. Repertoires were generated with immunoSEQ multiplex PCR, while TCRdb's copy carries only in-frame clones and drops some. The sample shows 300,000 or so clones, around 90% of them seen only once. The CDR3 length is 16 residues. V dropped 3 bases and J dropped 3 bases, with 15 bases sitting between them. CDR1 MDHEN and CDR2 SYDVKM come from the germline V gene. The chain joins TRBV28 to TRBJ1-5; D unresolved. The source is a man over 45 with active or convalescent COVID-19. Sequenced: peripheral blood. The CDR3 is CASSFGEGGDNQPQHF. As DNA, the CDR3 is TGTGCCAGCAGTTTCGGGGAGGGAGGAGACAATCAGCCCCAGCATTTT.